Here is one TCR beta chain with its context. Its cognate antigen is unknown. J gave up 6 bases and V 2 bases, and 11 bases lay outside the gene matches. CDR1 is SNHLY, CDR2 FYNNEI, per germline. The CDR3 sequence is 17 residues long. TCRdb analysed the RT-PCR reads with MiXCR anew, one entry per CDR3 protein. Among hundreds of thousands of distinct CDR3 sequences listed, approximately 13% were seen once. This entry belongs to a study of response to subunit inactivated influenza vaccine. Study-level results: Each seasonal influenza vaccination recruits few new T cells, the authors suggested.

The material sequenced was PBMCs from blood, taken less than 15 days before vaccination. This sequence originates from a man in his forties or fifties who received an inactivated influenza vaccine. V gene TRBV2 combines with J gene TRBJ1-4; the match to TRBD1 covers 8 bases. CDR3: CASSERPGTGDYEKLFF. CDR3 DNA sequence: TGTGCCAGCAGTGAAAGGCCCGGGACAGGAGACTATGAAAAACTGTTTTTT.